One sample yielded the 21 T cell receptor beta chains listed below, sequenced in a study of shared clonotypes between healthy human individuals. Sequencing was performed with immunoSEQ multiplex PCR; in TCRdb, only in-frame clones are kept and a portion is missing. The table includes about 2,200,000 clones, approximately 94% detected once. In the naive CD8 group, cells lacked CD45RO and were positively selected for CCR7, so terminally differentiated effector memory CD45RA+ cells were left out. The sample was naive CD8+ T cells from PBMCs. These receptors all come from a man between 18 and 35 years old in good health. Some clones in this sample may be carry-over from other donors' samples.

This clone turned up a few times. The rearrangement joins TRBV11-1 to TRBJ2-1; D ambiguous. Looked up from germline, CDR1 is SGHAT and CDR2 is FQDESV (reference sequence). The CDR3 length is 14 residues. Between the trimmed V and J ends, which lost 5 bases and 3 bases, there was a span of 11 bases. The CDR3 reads CASSQEENYNEQFF. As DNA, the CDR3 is TGTGCCAGCAGCCAAGAAGAGAACTACAATGAGCAGTTCTTC.

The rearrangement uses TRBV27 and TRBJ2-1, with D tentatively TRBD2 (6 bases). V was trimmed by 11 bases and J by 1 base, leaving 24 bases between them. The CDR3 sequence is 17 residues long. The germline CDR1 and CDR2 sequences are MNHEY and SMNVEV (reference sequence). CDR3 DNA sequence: TGTGCCTCCTGGGGAGTGGGGATTGGGGGGTCCTACAATGAGCAGTTCTTC. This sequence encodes CASWGVGIGGSYNEQFF.

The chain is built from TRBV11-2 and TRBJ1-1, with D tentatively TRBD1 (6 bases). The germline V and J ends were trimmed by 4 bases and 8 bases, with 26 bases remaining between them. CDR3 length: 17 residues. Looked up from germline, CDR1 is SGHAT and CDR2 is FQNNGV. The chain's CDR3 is CASSSPDSHLGIMEAFF. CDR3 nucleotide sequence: TGTGCCAGCAGCTCCCCGGACAGTCATTTAGGGATTATGGAAGCTTTCTTT.

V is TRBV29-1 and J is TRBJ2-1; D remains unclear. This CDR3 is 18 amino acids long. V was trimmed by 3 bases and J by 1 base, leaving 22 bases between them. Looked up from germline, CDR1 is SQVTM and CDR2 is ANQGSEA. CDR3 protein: CSVDRQPLTQYSYNEQFF. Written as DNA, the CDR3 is TGCAGCGTTGATAGGCAGCCATTAACCCAATATTCCTACAATGAGCAGTTCTTC.

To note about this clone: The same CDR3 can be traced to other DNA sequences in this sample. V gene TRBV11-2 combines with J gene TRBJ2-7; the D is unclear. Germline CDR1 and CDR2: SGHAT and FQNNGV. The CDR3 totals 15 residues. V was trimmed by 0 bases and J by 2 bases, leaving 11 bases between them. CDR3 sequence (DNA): TGTGCCAGCAGCTTAGACCCCGCCGGGCCCTACGAGCAGTACTTC. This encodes CASSLDPAGPYEQYF.

The CDR3 sequence is CASSPRALPHEQYF. DNA of the CDR3: TGCGCCAGCAGCCCTAGGGCTTTACCCCACGAGCAGTACTTC. This chain connects TRBV10-1 to TRBJ2-7; D is undetermined. Trimming pared 6 bases from V and 5 bases from J, leaving 17 bases between. This CDR3 has 14 residues. CDR1 WNHNN and CDR2 SYGVQD come from the germline V gene (reference sequence).

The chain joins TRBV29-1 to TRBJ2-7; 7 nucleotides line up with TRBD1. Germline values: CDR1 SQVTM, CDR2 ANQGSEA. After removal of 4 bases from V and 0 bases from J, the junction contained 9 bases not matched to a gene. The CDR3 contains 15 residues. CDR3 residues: CSVVGLDRSSYEQYF. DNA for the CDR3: TGCAGCGTTGTTGGTTTGGACAGGAGCTCCTACGAGCAGTACTTC.

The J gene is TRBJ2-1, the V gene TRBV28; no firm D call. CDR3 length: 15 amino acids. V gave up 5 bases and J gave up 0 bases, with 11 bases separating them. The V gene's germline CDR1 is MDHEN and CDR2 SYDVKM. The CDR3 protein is CASSRGVSSYNEQFF. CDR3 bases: TGTGCCAGCAGTCGAGGCGTTAGCTCCTACAATGAGCAGTTCTTC.

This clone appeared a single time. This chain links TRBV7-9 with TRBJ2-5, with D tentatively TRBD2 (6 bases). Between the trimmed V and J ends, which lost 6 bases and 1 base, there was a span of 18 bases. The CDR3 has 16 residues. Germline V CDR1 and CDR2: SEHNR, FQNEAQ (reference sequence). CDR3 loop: CASSYLSGKFQETQYF. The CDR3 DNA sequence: TGTGCCAGCAGTTACCTTAGCGGAAAATTCCAAGAGACCCAGTACTTC.

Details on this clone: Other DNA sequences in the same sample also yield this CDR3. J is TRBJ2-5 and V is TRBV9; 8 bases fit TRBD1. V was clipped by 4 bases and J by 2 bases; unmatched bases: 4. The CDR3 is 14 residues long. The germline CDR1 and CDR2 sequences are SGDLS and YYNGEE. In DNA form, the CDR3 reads TGTGCCAGCAGCTCAAGGACAGGGCAAGAGACCCAGTACTTC. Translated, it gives CASSSRTGQETQYF.

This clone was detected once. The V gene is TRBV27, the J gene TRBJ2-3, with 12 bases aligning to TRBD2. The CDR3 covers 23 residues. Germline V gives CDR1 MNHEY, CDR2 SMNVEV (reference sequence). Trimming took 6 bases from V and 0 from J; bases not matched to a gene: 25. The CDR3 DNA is TGTGCCAGCAGAAACTTCCTAGCGGGAGGGAGAGGAAGCCTGGTCACTAGCACAGATACGCAGTATTTT. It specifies CASRNFLAGGRGSLVTSTDTQYF.

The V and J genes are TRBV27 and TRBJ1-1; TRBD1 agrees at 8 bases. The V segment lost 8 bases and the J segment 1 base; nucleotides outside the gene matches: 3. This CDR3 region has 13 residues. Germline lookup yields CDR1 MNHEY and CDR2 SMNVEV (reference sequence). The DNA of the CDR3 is TGTGCCAGCCACGGGACAGGGAACACTGAAGCTTTCTTT. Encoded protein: CASHGTGNTEAFF.

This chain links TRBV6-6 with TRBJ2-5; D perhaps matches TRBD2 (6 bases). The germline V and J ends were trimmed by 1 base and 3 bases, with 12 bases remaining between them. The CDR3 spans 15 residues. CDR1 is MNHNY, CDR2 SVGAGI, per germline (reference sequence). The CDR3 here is CASSYLGGREETQYF. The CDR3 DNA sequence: TGTGCCAGCAGTTACTTGGGAGGACGGGAAGAGACCCAGTACTTC.

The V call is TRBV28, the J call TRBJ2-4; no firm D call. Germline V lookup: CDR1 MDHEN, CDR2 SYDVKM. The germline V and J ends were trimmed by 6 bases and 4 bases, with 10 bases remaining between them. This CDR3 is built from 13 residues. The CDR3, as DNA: TGTGCCAGCAGCCCCGGCCTTAAAAACATTCAGTACTTC. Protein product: CASSPGLKNIQYF.

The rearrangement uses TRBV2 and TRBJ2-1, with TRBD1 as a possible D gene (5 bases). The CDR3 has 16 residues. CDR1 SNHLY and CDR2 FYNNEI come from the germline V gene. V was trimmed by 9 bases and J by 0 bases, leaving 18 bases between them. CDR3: CASAKGPPASYNEQFF. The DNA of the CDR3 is TGTGCCAGTGCCAAGGGGCCTCCTGCCTCCTACAATGAGCAGTTCTTC.

CDR3 protein: CASSFRKDGYTF. The CDR3 DNA sequence: TGTGCCAGCAGTTTTCGGAAGGATGGCTACACCTTC. The chain employs TRBV28 and TRBJ1-2; D gene ambiguous. The germline V gene has CDR1 MDHEN and CDR2 SYDVKM. CDR3 size: 12 residues. Between the trimmed V and J ends, which lost 3 bases and 6 bases, there was a span of 8 bases.

CDR3 in DNA: TGTGCCAGCAGTGAACCTGGGACAGGGGGGAACTATGGCTACACCTTC. This translates into CASSEPGTGGNYGYTF. The chain employs TRBV6-1 and TRBJ1-2; 11 bases map to TRBD1. The trim removed 2 bases at V and 2 bases at J, leaving 4 bases unmatched. This CDR3 is built from 16 residues. Germline V CDR1 and CDR2: MNHNS, SASEGT.

CDR3 DNA sequence: TGCGCCAGCAGCGCCAGGGGGTACCAAGAGACCCAGTACTTC. Its protein is CASSARGYQETQYF. The V and J genes are TRBV5-1 and TRBJ2-5; 7 nucleotides agree with TRBD1. V lost 4 bases, J lost 0 bases, and 3 bases stayed unmatched. The CDR3 is made up of 14 amino acids. CDR1 is SGHRS, CDR2 YFSETQ, per germline.

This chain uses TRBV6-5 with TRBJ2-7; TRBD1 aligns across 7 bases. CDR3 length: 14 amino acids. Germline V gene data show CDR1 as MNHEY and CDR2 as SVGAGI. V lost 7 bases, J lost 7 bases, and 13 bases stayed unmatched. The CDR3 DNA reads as TGTGCCAGCACTGAGAACACGGGGACAGAGGAGCAGTACTTC. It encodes CASTENTGTEEQYF.

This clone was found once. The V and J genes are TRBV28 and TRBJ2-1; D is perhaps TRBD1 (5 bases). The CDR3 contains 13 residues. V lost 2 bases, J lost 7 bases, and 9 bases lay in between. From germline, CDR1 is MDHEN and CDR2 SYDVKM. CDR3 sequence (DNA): TGTGCCAGCAGTTTAAGGGGAACGAATGAGCAGTTCTTC. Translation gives CASSLRGTNEQFF.

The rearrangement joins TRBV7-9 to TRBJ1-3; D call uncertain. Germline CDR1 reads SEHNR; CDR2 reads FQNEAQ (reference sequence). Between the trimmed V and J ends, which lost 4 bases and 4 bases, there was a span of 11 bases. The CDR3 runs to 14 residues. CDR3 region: CASSYVLRGNTIYF. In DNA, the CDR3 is TGTGCCAGCAGCTACGTCCTAAGAGGAAACACCATATATTTT.